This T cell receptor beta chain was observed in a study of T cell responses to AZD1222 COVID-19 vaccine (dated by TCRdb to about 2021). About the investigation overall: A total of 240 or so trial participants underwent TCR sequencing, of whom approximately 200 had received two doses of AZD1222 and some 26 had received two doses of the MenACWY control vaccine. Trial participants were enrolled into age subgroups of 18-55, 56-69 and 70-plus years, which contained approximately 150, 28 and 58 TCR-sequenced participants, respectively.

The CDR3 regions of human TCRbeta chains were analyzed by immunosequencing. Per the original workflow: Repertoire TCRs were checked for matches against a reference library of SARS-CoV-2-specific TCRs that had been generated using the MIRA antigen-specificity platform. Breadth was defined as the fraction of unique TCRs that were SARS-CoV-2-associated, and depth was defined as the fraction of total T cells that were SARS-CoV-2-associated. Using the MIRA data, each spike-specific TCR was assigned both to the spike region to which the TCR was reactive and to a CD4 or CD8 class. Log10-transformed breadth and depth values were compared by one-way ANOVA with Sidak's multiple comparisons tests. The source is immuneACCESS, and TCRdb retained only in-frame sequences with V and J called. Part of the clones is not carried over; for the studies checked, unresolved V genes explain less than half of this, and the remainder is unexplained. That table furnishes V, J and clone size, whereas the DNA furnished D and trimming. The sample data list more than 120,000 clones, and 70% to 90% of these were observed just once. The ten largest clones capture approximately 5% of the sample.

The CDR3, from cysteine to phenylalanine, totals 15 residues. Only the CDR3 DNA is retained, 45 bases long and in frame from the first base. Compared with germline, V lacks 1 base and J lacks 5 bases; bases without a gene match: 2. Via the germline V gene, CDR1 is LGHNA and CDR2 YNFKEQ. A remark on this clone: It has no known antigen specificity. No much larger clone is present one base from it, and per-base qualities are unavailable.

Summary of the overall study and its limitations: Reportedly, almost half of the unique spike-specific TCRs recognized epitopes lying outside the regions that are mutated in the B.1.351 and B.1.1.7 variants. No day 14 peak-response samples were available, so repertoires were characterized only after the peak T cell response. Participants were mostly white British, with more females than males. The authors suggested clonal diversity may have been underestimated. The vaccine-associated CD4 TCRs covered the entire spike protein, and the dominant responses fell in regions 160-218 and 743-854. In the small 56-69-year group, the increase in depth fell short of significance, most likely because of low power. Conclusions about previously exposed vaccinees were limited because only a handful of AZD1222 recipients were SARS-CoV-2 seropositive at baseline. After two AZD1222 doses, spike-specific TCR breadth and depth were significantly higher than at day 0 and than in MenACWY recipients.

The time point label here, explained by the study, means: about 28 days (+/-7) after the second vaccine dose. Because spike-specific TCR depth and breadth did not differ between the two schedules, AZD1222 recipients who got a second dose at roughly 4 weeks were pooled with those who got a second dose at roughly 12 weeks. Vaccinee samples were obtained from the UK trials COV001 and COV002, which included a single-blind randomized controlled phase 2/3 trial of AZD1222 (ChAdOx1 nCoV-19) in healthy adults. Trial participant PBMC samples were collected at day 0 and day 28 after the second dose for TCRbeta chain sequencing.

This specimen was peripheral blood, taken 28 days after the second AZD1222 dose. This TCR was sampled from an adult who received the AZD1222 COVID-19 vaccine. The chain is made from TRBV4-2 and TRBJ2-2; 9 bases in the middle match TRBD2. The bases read TGTGCCAGCAGCCAAGGGCTAGCGGGGACCGGGGAGCTGTTTTTT. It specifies CASSQGLAGTGELFF.